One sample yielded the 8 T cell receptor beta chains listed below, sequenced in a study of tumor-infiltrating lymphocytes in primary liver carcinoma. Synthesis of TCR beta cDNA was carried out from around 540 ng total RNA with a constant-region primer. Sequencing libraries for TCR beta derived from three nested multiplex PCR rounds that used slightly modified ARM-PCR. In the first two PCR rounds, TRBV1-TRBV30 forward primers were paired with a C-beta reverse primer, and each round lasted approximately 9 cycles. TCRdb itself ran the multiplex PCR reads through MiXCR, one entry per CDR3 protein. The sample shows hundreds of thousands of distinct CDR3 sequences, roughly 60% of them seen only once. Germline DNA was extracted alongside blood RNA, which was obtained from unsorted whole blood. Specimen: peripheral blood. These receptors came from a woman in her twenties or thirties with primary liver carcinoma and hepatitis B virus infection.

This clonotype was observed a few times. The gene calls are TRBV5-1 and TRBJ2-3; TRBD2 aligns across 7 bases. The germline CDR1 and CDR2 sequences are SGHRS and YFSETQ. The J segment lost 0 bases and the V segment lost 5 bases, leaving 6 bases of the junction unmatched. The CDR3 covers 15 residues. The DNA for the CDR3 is TGCGCCAGCAGTAGGCAAGCGGGAAGCACAGATACGCAGTATTTT. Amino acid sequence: CASSRQAGSTDTQYF.

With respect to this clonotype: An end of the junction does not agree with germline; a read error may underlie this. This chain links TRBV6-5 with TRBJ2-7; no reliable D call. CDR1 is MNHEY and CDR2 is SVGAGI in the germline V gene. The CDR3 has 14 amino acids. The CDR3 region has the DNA TGTGCCAGCAGTCGCTCGACGGCTGGGATCGAGCATTACTTC. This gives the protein CASSRSTAGIEHYF.

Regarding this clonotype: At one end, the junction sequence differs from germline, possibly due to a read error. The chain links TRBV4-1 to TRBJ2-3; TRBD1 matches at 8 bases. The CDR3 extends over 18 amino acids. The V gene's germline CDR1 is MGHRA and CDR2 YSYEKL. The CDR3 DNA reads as TGCGCCAGCAGCCAAAGTCTAGGACAGGGCAGCCACACAGATACGCGGTATTTT. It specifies CASSQSLGQGSHTDTRYF.

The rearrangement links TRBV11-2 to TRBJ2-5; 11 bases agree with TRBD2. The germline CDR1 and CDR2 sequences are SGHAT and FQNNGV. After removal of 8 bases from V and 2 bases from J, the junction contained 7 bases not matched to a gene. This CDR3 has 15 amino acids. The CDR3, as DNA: TGTGCCAGCTGCCAGACTAGCGGGACGCAAGAGACCCAGTACTTC. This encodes CASCQTSGTQETQYF.

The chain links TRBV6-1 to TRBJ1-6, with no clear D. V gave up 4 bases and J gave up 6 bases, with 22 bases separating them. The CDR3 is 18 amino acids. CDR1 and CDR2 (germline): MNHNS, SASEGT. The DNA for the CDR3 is TGTGCCAGCAGTGCTTGGGCGGACGGAGGTGCGGTTAATTCACCCCTCCACTTT. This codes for CASSAWADGGAVNSPLHF.

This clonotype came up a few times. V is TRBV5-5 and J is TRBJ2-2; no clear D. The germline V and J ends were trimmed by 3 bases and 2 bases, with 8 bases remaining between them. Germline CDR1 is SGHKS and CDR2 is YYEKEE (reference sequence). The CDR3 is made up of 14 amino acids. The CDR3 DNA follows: TGTGCCAGCAGCTCAATGGTAAACACCGGGGAGCTGTTTTTT. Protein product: CASSSMVNTGELFF.

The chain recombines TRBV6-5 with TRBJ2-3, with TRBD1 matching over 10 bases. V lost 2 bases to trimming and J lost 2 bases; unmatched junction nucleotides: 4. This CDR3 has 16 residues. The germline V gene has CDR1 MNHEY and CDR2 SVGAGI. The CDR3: CASSYRTGGNTDTQYF. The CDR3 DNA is TGTGCCAGCAGTTACAGGACAGGGGGAAACACAGATACGCAGTATTTT.

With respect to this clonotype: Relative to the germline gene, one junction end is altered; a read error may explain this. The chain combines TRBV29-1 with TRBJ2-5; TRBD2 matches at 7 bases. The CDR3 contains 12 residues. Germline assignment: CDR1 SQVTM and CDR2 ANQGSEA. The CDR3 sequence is CCVSGMKETQYF. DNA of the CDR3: TGCTGCGTGAGCGGGATGAAGGAGACCCAGTATTTC. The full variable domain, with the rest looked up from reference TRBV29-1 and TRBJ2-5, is SAVISQKPSRDICQRGTSLTIQCQVDSQVTMMFWYRQQPGQSLTLIATANQGSEATYESGFVIDKFPISRPNLTFSTLTVSNMSPEDSSIYLCCVSGMKETQYFGPGTRLLVL.